This T cell receptor (beta chain) was found in a study of blood T cell repertoires in COVID-19. Overall study context: The origin of the acute and convalescent COVID-19 samples was the United States, Italy and Spain.

This CDR3 is 14 amino acids long. Trimming left V 1 base short and J 5 bases short, with 11 bases between. Germline loops: CDR1 MGHRA, CDR2 YSYEKL. Participants came from roughly 25 US areas, aged roughly 18 to 89 years. Clinical histories supplied by participants themselves formed the basis of cohort assignment. Libraries were prepared by immunoSEQ multiplex PCR; TCRdb keeps only in-frame clonotypes and omits some of them. The data hold under 350,000 clones, with about 89% observed a single time. Sequencing was carried out using PBMCs or T cells enriched from blood (not recorded which). The rearrangement joins TRBV4-1 to TRBJ1-2; D perhaps matches TRBD1 (6 bases). This clonotype was obtained from a woman between 40 and 50 years old who had recovered from COVID-19. CDR3: CASSQGEGEYGYTF. CDR3 sequence (DNA): TGCGCCAGCAGCCAAGGGGAGGGGGAGTATGGCTACACCTTC.